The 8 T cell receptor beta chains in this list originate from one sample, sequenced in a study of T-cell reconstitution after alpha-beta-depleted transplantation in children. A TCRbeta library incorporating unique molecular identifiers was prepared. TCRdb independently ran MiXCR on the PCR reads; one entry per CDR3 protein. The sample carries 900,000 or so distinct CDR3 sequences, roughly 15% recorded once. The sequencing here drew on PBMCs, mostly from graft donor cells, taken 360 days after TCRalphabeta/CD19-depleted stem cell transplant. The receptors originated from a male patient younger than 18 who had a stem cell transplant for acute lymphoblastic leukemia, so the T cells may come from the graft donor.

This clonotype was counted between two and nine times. The CDR3 loop is CASSQGLREVNGYTF. The CDR3 DNA follows: TGCGCCAGCAGCCAAGGGCTCAGGGAGGTGAATGGCTACACCTTC. The chain carries TRBV4-1 and TRBJ1-2, with TRBD1 as a possible D gene (5 bases). The CDR3 spans 15 residues. Trimming left V 1 base short and J 6 bases short, with 15 bases between. In germline, CDR1 is MGHRA, CDR2 YSYEKL.

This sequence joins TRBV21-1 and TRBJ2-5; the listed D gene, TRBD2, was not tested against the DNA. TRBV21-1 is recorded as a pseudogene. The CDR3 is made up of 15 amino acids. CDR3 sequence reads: CARPQGLGFQETQYF. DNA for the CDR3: TGTGCCAGACCTCAGGGACTCGGCTTCCAAGAGACCCAGTACTTC.

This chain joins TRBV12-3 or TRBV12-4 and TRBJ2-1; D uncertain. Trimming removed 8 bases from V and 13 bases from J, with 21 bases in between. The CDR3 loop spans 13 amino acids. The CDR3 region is CASRLPRLLGQFF. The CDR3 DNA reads TGTGCCAGCCGCCTGCCGAGACTTTTGGGACAGTTCTTC.

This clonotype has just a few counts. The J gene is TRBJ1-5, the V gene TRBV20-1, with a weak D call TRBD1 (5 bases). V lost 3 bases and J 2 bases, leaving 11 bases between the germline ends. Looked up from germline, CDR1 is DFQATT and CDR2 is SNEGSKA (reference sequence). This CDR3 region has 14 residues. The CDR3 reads CSASWGSGNQPQHF. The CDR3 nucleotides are TGCAGTGCTAGCTGGGGGTCTGGCAATCAGCCCCAGCATTTT.

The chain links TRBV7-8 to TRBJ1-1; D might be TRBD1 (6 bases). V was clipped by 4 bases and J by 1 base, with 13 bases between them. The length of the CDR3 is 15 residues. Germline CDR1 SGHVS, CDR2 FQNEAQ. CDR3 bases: TGTGCCAGCAGCTGGGGGGGGGACAAGAACACTGAAGCTTTCTTT. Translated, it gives CASSWGGDKNTEAFF.

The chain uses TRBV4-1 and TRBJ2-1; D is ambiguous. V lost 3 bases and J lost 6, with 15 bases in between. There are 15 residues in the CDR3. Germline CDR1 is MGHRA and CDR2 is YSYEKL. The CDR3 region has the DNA TGCGCCAGCAGCCAGCTTTGGATCCGCGGCAATGAGCAGTTCTTC. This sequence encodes CASSQLWIRGNEQFF.

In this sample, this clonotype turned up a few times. The CDR3 nucleotides read TGTGCCACCAGTGAAGGACCGAGGGGCTATGGCTACACCTTC. It specifies CATSEGPRGYGYTF. The J gene is TRBJ1-2, the V gene TRBV24-1, with D perhaps matching TRBD1 (5 bases). CDR1 and CDR2 from the germline V gene are KGHDR and SFDVKD. The CDR3 has 14 residues. The V gene lost 4 bases and the J gene lost 4 bases, with 12 bases spanning the gap.

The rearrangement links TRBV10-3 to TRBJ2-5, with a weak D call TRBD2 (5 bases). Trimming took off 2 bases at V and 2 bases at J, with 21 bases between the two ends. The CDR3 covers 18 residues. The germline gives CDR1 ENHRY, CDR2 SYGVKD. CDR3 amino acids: CAISEAREVYGDQETQYF. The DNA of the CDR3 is TGTGCCATCAGTGAGGCCCGCGAGGTATACGGGGATCAAGAGACCCAGTACTTC.